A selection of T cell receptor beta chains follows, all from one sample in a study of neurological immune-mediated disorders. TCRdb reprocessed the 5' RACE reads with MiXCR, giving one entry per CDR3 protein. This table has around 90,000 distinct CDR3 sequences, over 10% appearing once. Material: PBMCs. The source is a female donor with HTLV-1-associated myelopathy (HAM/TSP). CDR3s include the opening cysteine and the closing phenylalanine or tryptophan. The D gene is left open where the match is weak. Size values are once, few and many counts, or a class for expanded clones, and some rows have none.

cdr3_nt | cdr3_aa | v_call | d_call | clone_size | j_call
TGCGCCAGCAGCCACACAGGGGTTGATTCCTACGAGCAGTACTTC | CASSHTGVDSYEQYF | TRBV5-1 | TRBD1 | NA | TRBJ2-7
TGCGCCAGCAGCTCCGTCTTGGGGGAGAACGAGCAGTACTTC | CASSSVLGENEQYF | TRBV5-1 | NA | once | TRBJ2-7
TGTGCCTGGAGTGTACTTTCTAATACCGGGGAGCTGTTTTTT | CAWSVLSNTGELFF | TRBV30 | NA | NA | TRBJ2-2
TGTGCCAGCAGCTTAGCAGACAGGGGCTCCTACGAGCAGTACTTC | CASSLADRGSYEQYF | TRBV7-6 | TRBD1 | many | TRBJ2-7
TGTGCCACCAGCAGATGGGTAGGGGGGACGGTAAATCAGCCCCAGCATTTT | CATSRWVGGTVNQPQHF | TRBV15 | NA | many | TRBJ1-5
TGTGCCAGCAGCTTAGGTCCAGGGCAGTCGGATACGCAGTATTTT | CASSLGPGQSDTQYF | TRBV7-2 | NA | many | TRBJ2-3
TGTGCCAGCAGCGGCGACAGGGGGAGGTTAACTGAAGCTTTCTTT | CASSGDRGRLTEAFF | TRBV11-2 | TRBD1 | few | TRBJ1-1
TGTGCCAGCAGCCAGGGTATCGGGACTACACGAGAGACCCAGTACTTC | CASSQGIGTTRETQYF | TRBV7-2 | TRBD2 | many | TRBJ2-5
TGTGCCAGCAGTCCACTTCAAGGGTCTAGCGGGACAGATACGCAGTATTTT | CASSPLQGSSGTDTQYF | TRBV27 | TRBD2 | NA | TRBJ2-3
TGCGCCAGCAGCTTGGAAGTTTCTGGGGCCAACGTCCTGACTTTC | CASSLEVSGANVLTF | TRBV5-1 | NA | few | TRBJ2-6
TGTGCCAGCAGCTTAGGCGGGGGACTTTGGGAGCAGTACTTC | CASSLGGGLWEQYF | TRBV7-2 | TRBD2 | many | TRBJ2-7
TGTGCCAGCAGCTTAGCAACGCAAGAGACCCAGTACTTC | CASSLATQETQYF | TRBV11-2 | NA | medium-sized | TRBJ2-5
TGCGCCAGCAGCGCCGTACAGGGGCCGGGGACTGAAGCTTTCTTT | CASSAVQGPGTEAFF | TRBV5-1 | TRBD1 | many | TRBJ1-1
TGTGCCAGCAGCCAAGCAGGGGTAAGGGAAAAACTGTTTTTT | CASSQAGVREKLFF | TRBV3-1 | NA | many | TRBJ1-4
TGCGCCAGCAGCCAAGTCAGGGGGCGCGACACTGAAGCTTTCTTT | CASSQVRGRDTEAFF | TRBV4-1 | TRBD1 | many | TRBJ1-1
TGCGCCAGCAGCTTACAGGGGGGCCCCTACGAGCAGTACTTC | CASSLQGGPYEQYF | TRBV5-1 | TRBD1 | many | TRBJ2-7
TGTGCCAGCAGCCCCCGACTAGCGGGTAGTCAGAGGACCTCGTATGAGCAGTTCTTC | CASSPRLAGSQRTSYEQFF | TRBV14 | TRBD2 | NA | TRBJ2-1
TGTGCCAGCAGTTTACGGGACAGGGGAACTAATGAAAAACTGTTTTTT | CASSLRDRGTNEKLFF | TRBV12-3/TRBV12-4 | TRBD1 | many | TRBJ1-4
TGCGCCAGCAGCCAAGTTGAAAAGCGGGGGGACAATGAGCAGTTCTTC | CASSQVEKRGDNEQFF | TRBV4-1 | TRBD2 | NA | TRBJ2-1
TGTGCCAGCAGCTTAGGGGACAGGGAAGGAGAGACCCAGTACTTC | CASSLGDREGETQYF | TRBV7-2 | TRBD1 | few | TRBJ2-5
TGTGCCAGCAGTTTAACAGGGATCTACGAGCAGTACTTC | CASSLTGIYEQYF | TRBV12-3/TRBV12-4 | NA | many | TRBJ2-7
TGTGCCAGCAGTTTATCCCACAATGAGCAGTTCTTC | CASSLSHNEQFF | TRBV12-3/TRBV12-4 | NA | many | TRBJ2-1
TGTGCCAGCAGCTTAAGTCGGAATTCAGTGATATTGGGGACCGGGGAGCTGTTTTTT | CASSLSRNSVILGTGELFF | TRBV11-1 | NA | many | TRBJ2-2
TGTGCCATCAGCCGGGACAGGGGGGATGAGCAGTACTTC | CAISRDRGDEQYF | TRBV10-3 | TRBD1 | many | TRBJ2-7
TGCAGTGCTAGAGATAGCGGGGGGGCAGATACGCAGTATTTT | CSARDSGGADTQYF | TRBV20-1 | TRBD2 | many | TRBJ2-3
TGTGCCAGCGGGTCAGGGACTGGGGCCAACGTCCTGACTTTC | CASGSGTGANVLTF | TRBV2 | NA | NA | TRBJ2-6